Listed here are 4 T cell receptor beta chains from one sample, sequenced in a study of blood T cell dynamics during melanoma immunotherapy (dated by TCRdb to about 2020). The time point label here, explained by the study, means: week 3, after first cycle of checkpoint inhibitor. Libraries were built with the immunoSEQ multiplex PCR assay. In TCRdb, the immuneACCESS table is reduced to in-frame sequences with V and J assigned. These tables do not hold every clone; where another copy was compared, an unresolved V gene accounts for under half, and the others remain unexplained. This sample holds roughly 30,000 clones; roughly 88% were observed only once. Jointly, the top ten make up approximately 10% of the sample. The sample consisted of blood, taken from a patient treated with checkpoint blockade. All receptors derive from a human donor with melanoma.

The genes are TRBV7-6 and TRBJ1-4; D ambiguous. The germline V gene encodes CDR1 SGHVS and CDR2 FNYEAQ. The CDR3 loop spans 16 amino acids. Trimming left V 5 bases short and J 2 bases short, with 15 bases between. CDR3 sequence: CASSREAGNTNEKLFF. The CDR3 region has the DNA TGTGCCAGCAGCCGGGAAGCGGGGAATACTAATGAAAAACTGTTTTTT.

The chain has TRBV4-1 and TRBJ2-2; D gene ambiguous. Per germline, CDR1 MGHRA and CDR2 YSYEKL. The CDR3 extends over 12 amino acids. Trimming removed 2 bases at V and 5 bases at J, with 3 bases between. The CDR3 DNA reads as TGCGCCAGCAGCCAAAGTACCGGGGAGCTGTTTTTT. Protein sequence: CASSQSTGELFF.

This clone has a handful of counts. V and J are TRBV28 and TRBJ2-2; D is perhaps TRBD1 (5 bases). With 7 bases removed from V and 3 bases from J, the gap between germline ends came to 12 bases. Germline values: CDR1 MDHEN, CDR2 SYDVKM. This CDR3 contains 14 residues. CDR3: CASKSRAYTGELFF. The CDR3 DNA reads TGTGCCAGCAAAAGCAGGGCTTACACCGGGGAGCTGTTTTTT.

The chain couples TRBV7-9 to TRBJ2-3; the match to TRBD1 covers 12 bases. The CDR3 covers 15 residues. Per the germline V gene, CDR1 is SEHNR and CDR2 is FQNEAQ (reference sequence). Trimming removed 1 base from V and 8 bases from J; junction bases left unmatched: 4. CDR3 sequence (DNA): TGTGCCAGCAGCTTAGGGGACAGGGGGCATGGTACGCAGTATTTT. This gives the protein CASSLGDRGHGTQYF.